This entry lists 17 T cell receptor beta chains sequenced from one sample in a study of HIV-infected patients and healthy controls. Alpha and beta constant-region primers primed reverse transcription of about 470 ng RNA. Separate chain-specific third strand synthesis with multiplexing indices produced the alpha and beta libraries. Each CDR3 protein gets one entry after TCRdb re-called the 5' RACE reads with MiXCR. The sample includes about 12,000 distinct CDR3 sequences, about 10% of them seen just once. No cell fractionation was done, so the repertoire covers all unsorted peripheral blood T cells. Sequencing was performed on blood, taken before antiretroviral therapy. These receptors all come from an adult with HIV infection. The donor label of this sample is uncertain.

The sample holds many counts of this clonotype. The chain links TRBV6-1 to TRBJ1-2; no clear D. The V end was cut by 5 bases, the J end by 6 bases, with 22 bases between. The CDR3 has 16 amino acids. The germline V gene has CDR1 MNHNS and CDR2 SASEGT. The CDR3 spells CASSRGSLLIPDGYTF. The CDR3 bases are TGTGCCAGCAGTAGAGGTAGCCTACTTATACCCGATGGCTACACCTTC.

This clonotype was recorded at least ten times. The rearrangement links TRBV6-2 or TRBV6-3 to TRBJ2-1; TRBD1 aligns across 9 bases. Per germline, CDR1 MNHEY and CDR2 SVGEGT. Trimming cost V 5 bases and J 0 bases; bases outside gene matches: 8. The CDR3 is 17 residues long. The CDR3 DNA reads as TGTGCCAGCAGTAAACCACAGGGACAGGGCTCCTACAATGAGCAGTTCTTC. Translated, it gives CASSKPQGQGSYNEQFF.

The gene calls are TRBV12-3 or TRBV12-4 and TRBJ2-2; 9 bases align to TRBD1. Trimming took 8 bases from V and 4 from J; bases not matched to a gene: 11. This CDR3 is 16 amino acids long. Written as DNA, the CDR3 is TGTGCCAGCTTCCCCCGGGGACAGGGTATCACCGGGGAGCTGTTTTTT. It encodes CASFPRGQGITGELFF.

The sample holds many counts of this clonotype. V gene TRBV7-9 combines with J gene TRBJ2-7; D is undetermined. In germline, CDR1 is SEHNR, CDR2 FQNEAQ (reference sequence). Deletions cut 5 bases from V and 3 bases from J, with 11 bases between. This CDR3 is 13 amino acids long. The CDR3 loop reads CASSQTSGYEQYF. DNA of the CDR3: TGTGCCAGCAGCCAAACCTCCGGCTACGAGCAGTACTTC.

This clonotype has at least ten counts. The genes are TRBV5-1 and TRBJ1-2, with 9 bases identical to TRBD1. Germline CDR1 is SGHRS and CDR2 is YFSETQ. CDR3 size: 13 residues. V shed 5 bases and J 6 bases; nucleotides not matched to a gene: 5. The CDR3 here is CASRLGQGNGYTF. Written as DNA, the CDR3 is TGCGCCAGCAGGTTAGGACAGGGGAATGGCTACACCTTC.

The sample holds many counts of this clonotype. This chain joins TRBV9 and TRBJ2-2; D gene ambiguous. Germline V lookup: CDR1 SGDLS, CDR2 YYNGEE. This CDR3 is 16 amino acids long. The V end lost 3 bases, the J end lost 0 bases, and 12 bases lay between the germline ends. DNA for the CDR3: TGTGCCAGCAGCGCTGCACCCCAGCCGAACACCGGGGAGCTGTTTTTT. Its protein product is CASSAAPQPNTGELFF.

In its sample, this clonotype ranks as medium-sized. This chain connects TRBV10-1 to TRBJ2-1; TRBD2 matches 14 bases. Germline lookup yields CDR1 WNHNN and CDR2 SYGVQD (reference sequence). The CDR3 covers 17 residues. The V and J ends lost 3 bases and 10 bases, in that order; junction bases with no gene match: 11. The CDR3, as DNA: TGCGCCAGCAGTGACGAGATGGGACTAGCGGGAGAAAGCGAGCAGTTCTTC. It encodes CASSDEMGLAGESEQFF.

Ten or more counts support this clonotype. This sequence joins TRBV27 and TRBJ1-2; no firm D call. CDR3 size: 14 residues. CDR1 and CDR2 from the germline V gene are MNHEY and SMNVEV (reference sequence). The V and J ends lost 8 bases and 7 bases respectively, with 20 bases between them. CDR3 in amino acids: CASGKSMGKGGYTF. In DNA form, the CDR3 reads TGTGCCAGCGGGAAGTCAATGGGGAAAGGTGGCTACACCTTC.

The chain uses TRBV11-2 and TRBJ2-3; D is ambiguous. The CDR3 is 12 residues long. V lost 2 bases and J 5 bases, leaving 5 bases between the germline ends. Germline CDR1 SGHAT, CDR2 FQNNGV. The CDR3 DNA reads TGTGCCAGCAGCTTAAACAAAGATACGCAGTATTTT. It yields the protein CASSLNKDTQYF.

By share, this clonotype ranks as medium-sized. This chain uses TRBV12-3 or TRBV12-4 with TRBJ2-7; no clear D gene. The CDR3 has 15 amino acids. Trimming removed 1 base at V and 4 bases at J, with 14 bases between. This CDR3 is CASSLGADLNYEQYF. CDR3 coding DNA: TGTGCCAGCAGTTTAGGGGCGGATCTTAATTACGAGCAGTACTTC.

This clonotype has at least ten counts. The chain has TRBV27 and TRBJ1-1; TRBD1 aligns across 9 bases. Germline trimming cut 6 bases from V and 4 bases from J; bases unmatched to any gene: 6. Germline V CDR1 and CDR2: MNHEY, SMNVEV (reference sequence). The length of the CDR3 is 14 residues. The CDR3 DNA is TGTGCCAGCAGGACAACAGGGGGCCTCACTGAAGCTTTCTTT. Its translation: CASRTTGGLTEAFF.

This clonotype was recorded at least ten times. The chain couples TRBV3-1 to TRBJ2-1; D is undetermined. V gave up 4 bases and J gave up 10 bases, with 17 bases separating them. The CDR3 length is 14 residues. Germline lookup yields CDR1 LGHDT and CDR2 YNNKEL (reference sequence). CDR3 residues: CASSPELYFWEQFF. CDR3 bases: TGTGCCAGCAGCCCGGAGTTATACTTTTGGGAGCAGTTCTTC.

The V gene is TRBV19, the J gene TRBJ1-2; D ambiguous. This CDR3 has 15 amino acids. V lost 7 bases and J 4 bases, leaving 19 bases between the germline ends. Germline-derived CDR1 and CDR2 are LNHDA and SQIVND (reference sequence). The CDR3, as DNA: TGTGCCAGTACCCCCGATGGAGGGAACCTCTATGGCTACACCTTC. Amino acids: CASTPDGGNLYGYTF.

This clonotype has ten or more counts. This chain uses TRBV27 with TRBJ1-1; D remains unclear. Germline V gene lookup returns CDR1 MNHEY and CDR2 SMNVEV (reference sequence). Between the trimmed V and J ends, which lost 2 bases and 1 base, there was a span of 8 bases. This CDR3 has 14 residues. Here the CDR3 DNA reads TGTGCCAGCAGTTTAAATTCTTGGAACACTGAAGCTTTCTTT. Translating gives CASSLNSWNTEAFF.

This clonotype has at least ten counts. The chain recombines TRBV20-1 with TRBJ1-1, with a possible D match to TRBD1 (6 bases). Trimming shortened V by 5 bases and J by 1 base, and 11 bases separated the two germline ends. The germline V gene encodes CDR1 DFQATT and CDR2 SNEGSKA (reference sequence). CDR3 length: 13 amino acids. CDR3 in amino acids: CSAARGSNTEAFF. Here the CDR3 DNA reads TGCAGTGCTGCCAGGGGATCGAACACTGAAGCTTTCTTT.

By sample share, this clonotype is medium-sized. The CDR3 bases are TGTGCCAGCAGTACCAGACTAGCGGGAAGGAATGAGCAGTTCTTC. It translates to CASSTRLAGRNEQFF. The chain uses TRBV12-3 or TRBV12-4 and TRBJ2-1; 11 bases align to TRBD2. The CDR3 runs to 15 residues. With 5 bases clipped from V and 7 bases from J, the junction kept 7 bases outside the gene matches.

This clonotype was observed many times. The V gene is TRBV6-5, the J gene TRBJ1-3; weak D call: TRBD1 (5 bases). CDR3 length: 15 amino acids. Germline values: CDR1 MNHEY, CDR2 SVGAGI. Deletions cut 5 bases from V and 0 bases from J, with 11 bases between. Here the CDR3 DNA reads TGTGCCAGCAGTCCGACGACAGTCTCTGGAAACACCATATATTTT. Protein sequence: CASSPTTVSGNTIYF.